The present T cell receptor (beta chain) was sequenced within a study of shared clonotypes between healthy human individuals. Sequencing used immunoSEQ multiplex PCR; TCRdb keeps in-frame clones, though not all of them. The sample holds 800,000 to 1,200,000 clones, more than 75% seen once. Germline V gene sequence: CDR1 SGHRS, CDR2 YFSETQ. This CDR3 region has 16 residues. V lost 4 bases, J lost 4 bases, and 12 bases stayed unmatched. Sequencing was done on a sample of memory CD4+ T cells from PBMCs. The subset here: CD45RA-negative fraction. V is TRBV5-1 and J is TRBJ1-2, with 8 bases fitting TRBD1. The receptor was isolated from a man aged 18 to 30 in good health. Some clones in this sample may be carry-over from other donors' samples. CDR3 DNA sequence: TGCGCCAGCAGCACCCTGACAGGGGAAGTCGGCTATGGCTACACCTTC. Translated, it gives CASSTLTGEVGYGYTF.